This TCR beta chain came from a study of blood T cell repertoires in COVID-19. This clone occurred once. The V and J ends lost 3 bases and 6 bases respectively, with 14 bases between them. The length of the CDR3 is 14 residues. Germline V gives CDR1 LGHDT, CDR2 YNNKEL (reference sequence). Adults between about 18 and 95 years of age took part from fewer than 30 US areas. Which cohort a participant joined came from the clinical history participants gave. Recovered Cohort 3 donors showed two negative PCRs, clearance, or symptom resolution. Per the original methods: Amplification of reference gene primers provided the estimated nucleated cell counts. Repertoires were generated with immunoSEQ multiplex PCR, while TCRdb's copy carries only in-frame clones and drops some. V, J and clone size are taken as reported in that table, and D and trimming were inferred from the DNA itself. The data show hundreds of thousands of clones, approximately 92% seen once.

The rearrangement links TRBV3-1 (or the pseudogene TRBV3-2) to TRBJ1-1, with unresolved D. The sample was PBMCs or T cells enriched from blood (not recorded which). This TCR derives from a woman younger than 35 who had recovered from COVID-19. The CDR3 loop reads CASSQAAGQPEAFF. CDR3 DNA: TGTGCCAGCAGCCAGGCGGCTGGTCAGCCTGAAGCTTTCTTT.